A single T cell receptor (beta chain) is shown here with its context. Its antigen is not identified. During the collection period, no donor immune events like infections were recorded. Data came from immunoSEQ multiplex PCR; TCRdb stores just in-frame clones and leaves some out. The table shows more than 95,000 clones, with 75% to 90% occurring only once. The entry originates in a study of identifying expanded T cells in peripheral blood. Study-level results: Across healthy donors, higher total template counts meant significantly greater approximately 2-week count variance. Over around two and four weeks, about 15 and 18 clones changed, versus 1.2 between replicates.

This sequence originates from a person aged 18 to 75 in good health. Sequencing input: blood.

Here the CDR3 DNA reads TGCGCCAGCAGCCAAACTCCTCTAGGTCCCTACGAGCAGTACTTC. It translates to CASSQTPLGPYEQYF. The chain combines TRBV4-3 with TRBJ2-7, with unresolved D. CDR1 LGHNA and CDR2 YSLEER come from the germline V gene. Between the trimmed V and J ends, which lost 2 bases and 2 bases, there was a span of 13 bases. This CDR3 has 15 amino acids.